The rows below give T cell receptor beta chains drawn from one sample of a study of blood T cell repertoires in COVID-19. Method: immunoSEQ multiplex PCR; TCRdb's copy keeps in-frame clones and lacks some. This table has over 200,000 clones, around 80% appearing once. The sequenced sample consisted of peripheral blood. The receptors stem from a man in his forties with active or convalescent COVID-19. The CDR3 runs from the conserved cysteine through the conserved F or W. A D gene is named only where the DNA matches it firmly. Clone size is shown for a subset of rows, as once, few, many or a class of expanded clone.

abundance	j_gene	d_gene	v_gene	CDR3aa	CDR3nt
.	TRBJ2-3	TRBD1	TRBV6-5	CASSWDRGTDTQYF	TGTGCCAGCAGTTGGGACAGGGGCACAGATACGCAGTATTTT
.	TRBJ2-6	.	TRBV6-5	CASSSYGGANVLTF	TGTGCCAGCAGTTCCTATGGTGGGGCCAACGTCCTGACTTTC
few	TRBJ2-7	TRBD2	TRBV2	CASFREREIAYEQYF	TGTGCCAGCTTCCGAGAGCGGGAGATCGCCTACGAGCAGTACTTC
.	TRBJ2-1	TRBD2	TRBV20-1	CSARGGGTYNEQFF	TGCAGCGCTCGTGGCGGGGGGACTTACAATGAGCAGTTCTTC
.	TRBJ2-7	TRBD1	TRBV18	CASSPGTGSAYEQYF	TGTGCCAGCTCACCGGGGACAGGATCCGCCTACGAGCAGTACTTC
.	TRBJ1-5	.	TRBV1	CTSSQGRTGELGGNQPQHF	TGCACCAGCAGCCAAGGGCGGACAGGGGAATTAGGGGGCAATCAGCCCCAGCATTTT
once	TRBJ1-6	.	TRBV21-1	CASSKDGQGASDNSPLHF	TGTGCCAGCAGCAAAGACGGGCAGGGGGCCTCAGATAATTCACCCCTCCACTTT
once	TRBJ1-2	TRBD1	TRBV4-1	CASSQDDIGTGGYGYTF	TGCGCCAGCAGCCAAGATGATATCGGGACAGGGGGCTATGGCTACACCTTC
.	TRBJ2-2	.	TRBV30	CAWRPPGEGTGELFF	TGTGCCTGGAGGCCCCCGGGAGAAGGAACCGGGGAGCTGTTTTTT
.	TRBJ1-4	TRBD1	TRBV11-2	CASSPRDRKLFF	TGTGCCAGCAGCCCCAGGGACAGGAAACTGTTTTTT
few	TRBJ1-1	TRBD1	TRBV28	CASTRQGAITEAFF	TGTGCCAGCACGCGGCAGGGGGCGATAACTGAAGCTTTCTTT
.	TRBJ2-5	.	TRBV7-5	CVRSFRRDSQETQYF	TGTGTCAGAAGCTTTCGTAGAGACTCCCAAGAGACCCAGTACTTC
.	TRBJ1-4	.	TRBV20-1	CSARGGEKLFF	TGCAGTGCTAGAGGAGGCGAAAAACTGTTTTTT
few	TRBJ1-1	.	TRBV7-9	CASSTTDEKAFF	TGTGCCAGCAGCACCACAGACGAGAAAGCTTTCTTT
.	TRBJ2-1	TRBD2	TRBV4-3	CASSQGPTSGGLGSYNEQFF	TGCGCCAGCAGCCAGGGTCCGACTAGCGGGGGACTTGGCTCCTACAATGAGCAGTTCTTC
.	TRBJ1-2	TRBD1	TRBV5-6	CASSRLRDRGLDGYTF	TGTGCCAGCAGCCGACTCCGGGACAGGGGGCTGGATGGCTACACCTTC
.	TRBJ2-1	TRBD2	TRBV19	CASRATSGRIEQFF	TGTGCCAGTAGGGCTACTAGCGGGCGGATTGAGCAGTTCTTC
.	TRBJ1-4	.	TRBV2	CASMSRVGNEKLFF	TGTGCCAGCATGAGCAGGGTAGGGAATGAAAAACTGTTTTTT
.	TRBJ2-7	TRBD2	TRBV29-1	CSVVTSSYYEQYF	TGCAGCGTTGTGACTAGCAGCTACTACGAGCAGTACTTC
.	TRBJ1-4	TRBD1	TRBV24-1	CATSDAQGYEKLFF	TGTGCCACCAGTGATGCACAGGGGTATGAAAAACTGTTTTTT
.	TRBJ2-7	.	TRBV7-9	CASSPPTGLTYEQYF	TGTGCCAGCAGCCCGCCGACAGGATTAACCTACGAGCAGTACTTC
.	TRBJ1-2	.	TRBV6-2/TRBV6-3	CASSYTLQEDYGYTF	TGTGCCAGCAGTTACACATTACAGGAAGACTATGGCTACACCTTC
.	TRBJ1-5	.	TRBV19	CASSVRVSHQPQHF	TGTGCCAGTAGTGTCAGGGTTTCCCATCAGCCCCAGCATTTT
.	TRBJ1-1	.	TRBV5-1	CASSLIMNTEAFF	TGCGCCAGCAGCCTTATTATGAACACTGAAGCTTTCTTT
.	TRBJ1-1	.	TRBV4-1	CASSHSQPPMNTEAFF	TGCGCCAGCAGCCATTCACAGCCACCCATGAACACTGAAGCTTTCTTT
.	TRBJ1-1	TRBD1	TRBV19	CASRRQQGTNTEAFF	TGTGCCAGTAGACGCCAACAGGGGACGAACACTGAAGCTTTCTTT
.	TRBJ2-4	TRBD2	TRBV24-1	CATSAQGRGDIQYF	TGTGCCACCAGCGCTCAGGGACGGGGGGACATTCAGTACTTC
.	TRBJ2-7	TRBD2	TRBV11-3	CASSPRGGRESYEQYF	TGTGCCAGCAGCCCGCGGGGGGGGCGGGAGTCCTACGAGCAGTACTTC
.	TRBJ2-1	TRBD2	TRBV11-3	CASSLTSGRAHEQFF	TGTGCCAGCAGCCTAACTAGCGGGAGGGCTCATGAGCAGTTCTTC
.	TRBJ2-5	.	TRBV5-8	CASSLFSSGGQETQYF	TGTGCCAGCAGCTTGTTTAGCTCCGGGGGTCAAGAGACCCAGTACTTC
.	TRBJ1-6	.	TRBV6-6	CASRENNSPLHF	TGTGCCAGCAGAGAGAATAATTCACCCCTCCACTTT
once	TRBJ1-1	.	TRBV30	CAWSVMAGMGTEAFF	TGTGCCTGGAGTGTAATGGCGGGGATGGGCACTGAAGCTTTCTTT
.	TRBJ1-5	TRBD1	TRBV19	CASTSGQGSNQPQHF	TGTGCCAGTACCTCCGGACAGGGAAGCAATCAGCCCCAGCATTTT
.	TRBJ1-2	TRBD1	TRBV5-4	CASSQGQGAGGYTF	TGTGCCAGCAGCCAAGGACAGGGGGCCGGTGGCTACACCTTC
once	TRBJ2-1	TRBD2	TRBV3-1/TRBV3-2	CASSHSTSGEAQFF	TGTGCCAGCAGCCACTCGACTAGCGGGGAGGCGCAGTTCTTC
.	TRBJ1-3	TRBD1	TRBV25-1	CASSETGARGNTIYF	TGTGCCAGCAGTGAGACAGGGGCGCGCGGAAACACCATATATTTT
once	TRBJ2-7	.	TRBV4-1	CASSQEPAGGLYEQYF	TGCGCCAGCAGCCAAGAACCGGCCGGGGGGCTCTACGAGCAGTACTTC
few	TRBJ1-1	.	TRBV19	CASRIQRRHTEAFF	TGTGCCAGTAGGATCCAGCGGAGGCACACTGAAGCTTTCTTT
.	TRBJ2-7	TRBD1	TRBV27	CASKPGGTGEGLYEQYF	TGTGCCAGCAAGCCCGGCGGAACAGGGGAAGGACTCTACGAGCAGTACTTC
.	TRBJ1-1	TRBD1	TRBV18	CASSPGQGPEAFF	TGTGCCAGCTCACCGGGACAGGGTCCTGAAGCTTTCTTT
.	TRBJ2-2	TRBD2	TRBV7-6	CASRVGTTNTGELFF	TGTGCCAGCAGGGTCGGGACTACGAACACCGGGGAGCTGTTTTTT
.	TRBJ2-1	.	TRBV4-1	CASSPGQPYSYNEQFF	TGCGCCAGCAGCCCAGGACAGCCATACTCCTACAATGAGCAGTTCTTC
.	TRBJ1-2	TRBD1	TRBV3-1/TRBV3-2	CASSPFTGAANYGYTF	TGTGCCAGCAGCCCCTTTACAGGGGCAGCTAACTATGGCTACACCTTC
.	TRBJ2-5	.	TRBV11-3	CASSLEGGKETQYF	TGTGCCAGCAGCTTAGAGGGAGGAAAAGAGACCCAGTACTTC
.	TRBJ2-3	.	TRBV6-6	CATQRGQSTDTQYF	TGTGCCACCCAGCGGGGACAAAGCACAGATACGCAGTATTTT
.	TRBJ2-1	TRBD2	TRBV30	CAWSVLLLAGVSHNEQFF	TGTGCCTGGAGTGTACTCTTACTAGCGGGAGTTTCCCACAATGAGCAGTTCTTC
.	TRBJ2-3	.	TRBV24-1	CATRAGSTDTQYF	TGTGCCACCAGGGCGGGGAGCACAGATACGCAGTATTTT
.	TRBJ2-7	.	TRBV7-8	CASSLGGHLSYEQYF	TGTGCCAGCAGCTTAGGAGGACACCTCTCCTACGAGCAGTACTTC
.	TRBJ2-3	TRBD2	TRBV7-3	CASSLRTSGGRDTQYF	TGTGCCAGCAGCCTGCGGACTAGCGGGGGGAGGGATACGCAGTATTTT
.	TRBJ1-3	TRBD1	TRBV11-3	CASSLDGTDGNTIYF	TGTGCCAGCAGCTTAGACGGGACAGATGGAAACACCATATATTTT
.	TRBJ1-4	.	TRBV6-1	CASSENWGLREKLFF	TGTGCCAGCAGTGAAAACTGGGGCTTGCGGGAAAAACTGTTTTTT
.	TRBJ2-2	TRBD1	TRBV7-9	CASSARPGQGNTGELFF	TGTGCCAGCAGCGCGAGACCGGGACAGGGTAATACCGGGGAGCTGTTTTTT
.	TRBJ2-2	TRBD2	TRBV4-1	CASSQGTSGRNTGELFF	TGCGCCAGCAGCCAAGGGACTAGCGGGAGGAACACCGGGGAGCTGTTTTTT
.	TRBJ2-2	TRBD1	TRBV5-1	CASSAGQGDTGELFF	TGCGCCAGCAGCGCCGGACAGGGCGATACCGGGGAGCTGTTTTTT
.	TRBJ1-1	TRBD1	TRBV7-6	CASSPRDRGNTEAFF	TGTGCCAGCAGCCCCCGGGACAGGGGCAACACTGAAGCTTTCTTT
.	TRBJ1-4	TRBD1	TRBV24-1	CATSDPTGAGEKLFF	TGTGCCACCAGTGATCCGACAGGGGCGGGTGAAAAACTGTTTTTT